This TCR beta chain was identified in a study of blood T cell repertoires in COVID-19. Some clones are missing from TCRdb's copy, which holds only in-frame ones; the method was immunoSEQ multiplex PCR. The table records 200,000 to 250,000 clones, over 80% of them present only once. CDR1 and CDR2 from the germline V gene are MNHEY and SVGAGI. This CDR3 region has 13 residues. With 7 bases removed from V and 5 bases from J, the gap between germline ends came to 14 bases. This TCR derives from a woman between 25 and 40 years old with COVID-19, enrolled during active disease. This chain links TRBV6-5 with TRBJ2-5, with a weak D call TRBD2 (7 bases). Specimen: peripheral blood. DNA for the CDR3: TGTGCCAGCATCCCGGGGGGCAGGGAGACCCAGTACTTC. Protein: CASIPGGRETQYF.